The rows below give T cell receptor beta chains drawn from one sample of a study of cytomegalovirus exposure and HLA in healthy donors. Sequencing used immunoSEQ multiplex PCR; TCRdb keeps in-frame clones, though not all of them. The sample holds 210,000 or so clones; around 80% are singletons and the top ten take around 0.45%. The sequencing input was PBMCs. These receptors all come from a boy younger than 18 in good health and CMV-seronegative. The CDR3 runs from the conserved cysteine through the conserved F or W. A D gene is named only where the DNA matches it firmly. Not all rows give a size; the values are once, few, many and, for expanded clones, a class.

DNA | CDR3 | size | J | D | V
TGTGCCAGCAGCCAAGATCCGGTCCTAGCGGGTAACGAGCAGTACTTC | CASSQDPVLAGNEQYF | NA | TRBJ2-7 | TRBD2 | TRBV4-2
NA | CSGLWGSGTGMTFF | many | TRBJ1-1 | NA | TRBV29-1
TGCGCCAGCAGCCAACCGGGACAGACCTACGAGCAGTACTTC | CASSQPGQTYEQYF | NA | TRBJ2-7 | TRBD1 | TRBV4-1
TGTGCCAGCAGCTTAGCAGGGGAAGATACGCAGTATTTT | CASSLAGEDTQYF | once | TRBJ2-3 | NA | TRBV11-2
TGTGCCAGCAGCGTAGACGGGGGGGTAGATACGCAGTATTTT | CASSVDGGVDTQYF | NA | TRBJ2-3 | TRBD2 | TRBV9
TGTGCCAGCAGCCCGGTCCCAGGGTTGGAAGAAAAACTGTTTTTT | CASSPVPGLEEKLFF | few | TRBJ1-4 | NA | TRBV5-4
TGTGCCAGCAGCTTACTGCAGGGCGGTGGAAACACCATATATTTT | CASSLLQGGGNTIYF | NA | TRBJ1-3 | NA | TRBV11-3
TGTGCCAGCAGTGAAGCTCTTTCTAGCATGGACACCGGGGAGCTGTTTTTT | CASSEALSSMDTGELFF | NA | TRBJ2-2 | NA | TRBV6-1
TGCAGCGTGGGACAGGGGAACTCCTACGAGCAGTACTTC | CSVGQGNSYEQYF | NA | TRBJ2-7 | TRBD1 | TRBV29-1
TGTGCCAGCTCAATCGGCGGTTTCGCCGAGCAGTACTTC | CASSIGGFAEQYF | NA | TRBJ2-7 | NA | TRBV18
TGTGCCAGCAGCTTGGCCGTTGGCACAGATACGCAGTATTTT | CASSLAVGTDTQYF | NA | TRBJ2-3 | NA | TRBV5-4
TGTGCCAGCAGCCCTTACCGTACGAGCGGGAGGAGTACCTACAATGAGCAGTTCTTC | CASSPYRTSGRSTYNEQFF | NA | TRBJ2-1 | TRBD2 | TRBV7-9
TGTGCCAGCAGCCGGACAGGGTTAGGCTACACCTTC | CASSRTGLGYTF | NA | TRBJ1-2 | TRBD1 | TRBV5-6
TGTGCCAGCAGCTTACGAGTCTCTGGAAACACCATATATTTT | CASSLRVSGNTIYF | NA | TRBJ1-3 | NA | TRBV11-3
TGTGCCAGTAGTCCCGGGACAACTATATACGAGCAGTACTTC | CASSPGTTIYEQYF | NA | TRBJ2-7 | NA | TRBV19
TGTGCCTGGAGTGTACTGAACACCGGGGAGCTGTTTTTT | CAWSVLNTGELFF | NA | TRBJ2-2 | NA | TRBV30
TGTGCCAGCAGCGTAGGAACGCGCGGCTACACCTTC | CASSVGTRGYTF | once | TRBJ1-2 | NA | TRBV9
TGTGCCAGTAGTATCACCGGACCGGGGAATTCACCCCTCCACTTT | CASSITGPGNSPLHF | NA | TRBJ1-6 | NA | TRBV19
TGTGCCAGCAGTTTGACAGGGGTCAACTATGGCTACACCTTC | CASSLTGVNYGYTF | NA | TRBJ1-2 | TRBD1 | TRBV27
TGTGCCAGCCAACAGGCCTTCAATGAAAAACTGTTTTTT | CASQQAFNEKLFF | NA | TRBJ1-4 | NA | TRBV9